The entry below describes one TCR beta chain. Its cognate antigen has yet to be identified. No base qualities exist here, and no much larger clone lies one base off it. This entry is derived from a study of T cell responses to AZD1222 COVID-19 vaccine (dated by TCRdb to the early 2020s). Background for the entire study: AZD1222 recipients whose second dose came at about 4 weeks and those whose second dose came at about 12 weeks were combined into one group, since spike-specific TCR depth and breadth did not differ between the two schedules. A total of roughly 240 trial participants underwent TCR sequencing, of whom about 210 received two doses of AZD1222 and some 26 received two doses of the MenACWY control vaccine. Trial participants were enrolled into age subgroups of 18-55, 56-69 and 70-plus years, which contained around 150, 28 and 57 TCR-sequenced participants, respectively. Beyond this particular receptor, the publication reports: Spike-specific TCR breadth and depth rose significantly after two AZD1222 doses compared with day 0 and with MenACWY recipients. Participants were mostly white British and included more females than males, and it was suggested by the authors that clonal diversity may have been underestimated. The 56-69-year group was small, and its depth increase did not reach significance, likely because of low power. Because no day 14 peak-response samples were available, repertoires were characterized only after the peak T cell response. CD4 TCRs associated with the vaccine covered the entire spike protein, and the dominant responses were in regions 160-218 and 743-854. Epitopes outside the regions mutated in the B.1.351 and B.1.1.7 variants were reportedly recognized by nearly half of the unique spike-specific TCRs. Conclusions about previously exposed vaccinees were limited because only six AZD1222 recipients were SARS-CoV-2 seropositive at baseline.

The sample's time point label is to be understood as: baseline before first vaccination. The vaccinee samples were drawn from two UK trials, COV001 and COV002, one of which was a single-blind randomized controlled phase 2/3 trial testing AZD1222 (ChAdOx1 nCoV-19) in healthy adults. For TCRbeta chain sequencing, PBMC samples from trial participants were taken at day 0 and at day 28 after the second dose. The CDR3 regions of human TCRbeta chains were subjected to immunosequencing. The study's own analysis went as follows. TCRs in the repertoires were matched against a reference library of SARS-CoV-2-specific TCRs that had been generated with the MIRA antigen-specificity platform. Breadth meant the fraction of unique TCRs that were SARS-CoV-2-associated, whereas depth meant the fraction of total T cells that were SARS-CoV-2-associated. Using the MIRA data, each spike-specific TCR was mapped to the spike region that the TCR reacts to and placed in a CD4 or CD8 class. Log10-transformed breadth and depth values were compared by one-way ANOVA with Sidak's multiple comparisons tests. TCRdb carries this immuneACCESS record with in-frame sequences only. Its versions omit some clonotypes, under half of them owing to an unresolved V gene in the studies checked, with the rest unexplained. V, J and clone size are those of that table, while D and trimming were read from the DNA. This sample holds some 91,000 clones; under 90% were observed only once. The ten largest clones take up roughly 2.3% of the sample.

The clonotype comes from an adult in good health. The specimen comprised peripheral blood, sampled on day 0 of AZD1222 vaccination.

The sequenced DNA is TGCGCCAGCAGCTCCCAGGCCAGGGGCGCCGGAGATGAGCAGTTCTTC. Its product reads: CASSSQARGAGDEQFF. The chain couples TRBV4-3 to TRBJ2-1, and possibly TRBD1, on 6 matching bases. The CDR3 spans 16 residues, from the cysteine through the phenylalanine. Only the CDR3 DNA stays, 48 bases, in frame from base 1. The V end loses 5 bases and the J end loses 8 bases, and a stretch of 22 bases separates them. In the germline V gene, CDR1 corresponds to LGHNA and CDR2 to YSLEER.